The 7 T cell receptor beta chains presented below share a single source sample, sequenced in a study of graft-versus-host responses after intestinal transplantation. Sequenced by immunoSEQ multiplex PCR; TCRdb stores in-frame clones only, minus some. The sample includes 60,000 to 90,000 clones, 90% of them seen just once. Which antigens these TCRs recognize remains unknown. The specimen comprised unstimulated CD8+ T cells sorted from spleen or lymph node cells, sampled before intestinal transplant. Receptors originate from a human donor who received an intestinal transplant.

The chain recombines TRBV25-1 with TRBJ1-5; 7 bases are shared with TRBD1. The V gene's germline CDR1 is MGHDK and CDR2 SYGVNS. V lost 2 bases, J lost 7 bases, and 5 bases stayed unmatched. The CDR3 spans 14 residues. CDR3 DNA sequence: TGTGCCAGCAGTGAAGGAACAGGGGAGCAGCCCCAGCATTTT. This gives the protein CASSEGTGEQPQHF.

The V call is TRBV29-1, the J call TRBJ1-1; 7 bases line up with TRBD1. With 0 bases clipped from V and 6 bases from J, the junction kept 13 bases outside the gene matches. The CDR3 consists of 16 residues. Per germline, CDR1 SQVTM and CDR2 ANQGSEA. This CDR3 reads CSVEDLGGTATPEAFF. The CDR3 region has the DNA TGCAGCGTTGAAGATCTAGGGGGGACAGCGACGCCTGAAGCTTTCTTT.

V and J are TRBV7-8 and TRBJ1-6; 8 nucleotides line up with TRBD1. V was pared by 11 bases and J by 0 bases, with 12 bases of the junction left unmatched. Per the germline V gene, CDR1 is SGHVS and CDR2 is FQNEAQ. CDR3 length equals 17 residues. CDR3 sequence: CAVIVGDRSSYNSPLHF. CDR3 bases: TGTGCCGTGATAGTAGGGGACAGGAGCTCCTATAATTCACCCCTCCACTTT.

This rearrangement joins TRBV4-2 to TRBJ2-1; TRBD1 matches 7 bases. CDR1 and CDR2 from the germline V gene are LGHNA and YNFKEQ. The junction had 3 bases not matched to a gene; V was cut back by 3 bases and J by 7 bases. The CDR3 totals 13 residues. The CDR3 region is CASSQRQGNEQFF. The DNA for the CDR3 is TGTGCCAGCAGCCAGAGACAGGGTAATGAGCAGTTCTTC.

This sequence joins TRBV10-3 and TRBJ2-1; tentatively, D is TRBD2 (5 bases). The germline V and J ends were trimmed by 2 bases and 2 bases, with 10 bases remaining between them. Germline-derived CDR1 and CDR2 are ENHRY and SYGVKD. The CDR3 is 15 residues long. Here the CDR3 DNA reads TGTGCCATCAGTGAGGGGCCAGCGGCCTACAATGAGCAGTTCTTC. Its protein is CAISEGPAAYNEQFF.

V is TRBV7-2 and J is TRBJ2-7; D is ambiguous. CDR1 SGHTA and CDR2 FQGNSA come from the germline V gene. Trimming shortened V by 1 base and J by 3 bases, and 7 bases separated the two germline ends. The CDR3 runs 13 residues. The CDR3 nucleotides read TGTGCCAGCAGCTTAGGGTACGGCTACGAGCAGTACTTC. Protein: CASSLGYGYEQYF.

Comments on this clone: In the same sample, other DNA sequences code for this CDR3. V is TRBV27 and J is TRBJ2-1; TRBD2 matches at 10 bases. Germline V gene sequence: CDR1 MNHEY, CDR2 SMNVEV (reference sequence). This CDR3 has 15 amino acids. V was pared by 6 bases and J by 0 bases, with 2 bases of the junction left unmatched. The DNA for the CDR3 is TGTGCCAGCAGCTTAGCGGGGGGCTCCTACAATGAGCAGTTCTTC. This translates into CASSLAGGSYNEQFF.